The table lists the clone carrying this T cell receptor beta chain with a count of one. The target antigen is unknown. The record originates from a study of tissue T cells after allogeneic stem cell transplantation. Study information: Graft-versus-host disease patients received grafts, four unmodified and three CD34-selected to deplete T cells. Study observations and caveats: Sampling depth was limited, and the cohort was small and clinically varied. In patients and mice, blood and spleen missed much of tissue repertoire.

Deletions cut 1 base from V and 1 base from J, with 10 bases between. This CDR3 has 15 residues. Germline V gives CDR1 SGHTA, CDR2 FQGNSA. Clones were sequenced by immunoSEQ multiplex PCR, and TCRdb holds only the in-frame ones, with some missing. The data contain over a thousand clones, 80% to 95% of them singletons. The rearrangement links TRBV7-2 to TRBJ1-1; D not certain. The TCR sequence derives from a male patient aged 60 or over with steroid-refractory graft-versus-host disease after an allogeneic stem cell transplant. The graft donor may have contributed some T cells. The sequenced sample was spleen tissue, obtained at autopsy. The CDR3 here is CASSLVSTPNTEAFF. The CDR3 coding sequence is TGTGCCAGCAGCTTAGTCTCCACCCCGAACACTGAAGCTTTCTTT.